This paragraph covers one T cell receptor (beta chain) sequence. TCRdb's table, derived via immunoSEQ multiplex PCR, lists solely in-frame clones and lacks some. The sample holds 380,000 or so clones, about 90% seen once. J gave up 4 bases and V 6 bases, and 3 bases lay outside the gene matches. The CDR3 is 12 amino acids. Germline values: CDR1 SGHTA, CDR2 FQGNSA. These data belong to a study of blood T cell repertoires in COVID-19. Study in general: Sites in the United States, Italy and Spain provided acute and convalescent COVID-19 samples. Sample material is recorded as cDNA or gDNA derived from T cells, B-cell-depleted T cells, or PBMCs.

The clonotype comes from a man between 35 and 55 years old with acute or convalescent COVID-19. This chain connects TRBV7-2 to TRBJ2-7, with 7 positions matching TRBD2. The source material was peripheral blood. CDR3 protein: CASSFSGYEQYF. In DNA, the CDR3 is TGTGCCAGCAGTTTTAGCGGGTACGAGCAGTACTTC.